A single sample gave rise to the 15 T cell receptor beta chains below, sequenced in a study of blood T cell repertoires in COVID-19. The repertoire was sequenced with immunoSEQ multiplex PCR; TCRdb's copy has only in-frame clones and lacks some. The repertoire consists of fewer than 500,000 clones, with approximately 90% occurring once and the leading ten covering around 1.1%. The sequencing sample was made of PBMCs or T cells enriched from blood (not recorded which). These receptors were collected from a young man who had recovered from COVID-19.

The V call is TRBV27, the J call TRBJ1-4; the match to TRBD1 covers 7 bases. CDR1 MNHEY and CDR2 SMNVEV come from the germline V gene (reference sequence). Unmatched junction bases numbered 7, after V lost 4 bases and J lost 8 bases. The CDR3 runs 14 residues. In DNA, the CDR3 is TGTGCCAGCAGTTCTGACAGGGTAGGGGAAAAACTGTTTTTT. As protein: CASSSDRVGEKLFF.

The chain recombines TRBV10-3 with TRBJ1-5; D is undetermined. V dropped 3 bases and J dropped 3 bases, with 6 bases sitting between them. Germline values: CDR1 ENHRY, CDR2 SYGVKD. The CDR3 contains 13 residues. The CDR3 DNA is TGTGCCATCAGTGATCAACTCAATCAGCCCCAGCATTTT. Translated: CAISDQLNQPQHF.

The chain combines TRBV12-3 or TRBV12-4 with TRBJ1-1; maybe TRBD1 (6 bases). CDR3 size: 11 residues. V lost 9 bases and J 5 bases, leaving 10 bases between the germline ends. The CDR3 here is CASEGGTEAFF. CDR3 sequence (DNA): TGTGCCAGTGAGGGGGGGACTGAAGCTTTCTTT.

V usage is TRBV3-1 (or the pseudogene TRBV3-2) and J usage is TRBJ2-7; no firm D call. CDR3 size: 18 residues. Germline CDR1 is LGHDT and CDR2 is YNNKEL (reference sequence). V was trimmed by 3 bases and J by 6 bases, leaving 27 bases between them. CDR3 in DNA: TGTGCCAGCAGCCACGCCCTTTTTTCTGGGCCGGTCCCCAGCGAGCAGTACTTC. This encodes CASSHALFSGPVPSEQYF.

This chain uses TRBV2 with TRBJ2-6, with 8 bases matching TRBD1. Trimming at V came to 6 bases and at J to 2 bases, leaving 0 bases not matched to a gene. This CDR3 is built from 14 residues. The germline V gene has CDR1 SNHLY and CDR2 FYNNEI. The CDR3 bases are TGTGCCAGCAGGGACAGGGCTGGGGCCAACGTCCTGACTTTC. It specifies CASRDRAGANVLTF.

This clone showed up just once. This sequence joins TRBV3-1 (or the pseudogene TRBV3-2) and TRBJ2-7; D might be TRBD2 (7 bases). The CDR3 runs 13 residues. CDR1 is LGHDT, CDR2 YNNKEL, per germline (reference sequence). The ends were cut back, 2 bases at V and 4 bases at J, with 9 bases in the middle. The CDR3 bases are TGTGCCAGCAGCCAAAGGGGGGGTTACGAGCAGTACTTC. Encoded protein: CASSQRGGYEQYF.

The chain couples TRBV19 to TRBJ2-7; TRBD1 might be the D (6 bases). Germline CDR1 and CDR2: LNHDA and SQIVND (reference sequence). This CDR3 is 10 amino acids long. With 8 bases removed from V and 6 bases from J, the gap between germline ends came to 8 bases. CDR3 amino acids: CASGDIEQYF. The DNA of the CDR3 is TGTGCCAGTGGGGACATCGAGCAGTACTTC.

This chain joins TRBV7-2 and TRBJ1-3, with D uncertain. The germline CDR1 and CDR2 sequences are SGHTA and FQGNSA. The CDR3 sequence is 15 residues long. V lost 1 base and J lost 0, with 7 bases in between. CDR3 in amino acids: CASSLDIVSGNTIYF. In DNA, the CDR3 is TGTGCCAGCAGCTTAGATATCGTCTCTGGAAACACCATATATTTT.

The chain links TRBV28 to TRBJ1-2, with TRBD1 matching over 8 bases. Unmatched junction bases numbered 5, after V lost 10 bases and J lost 4 bases. Germline V gene lookup returns CDR1 MDHEN and CDR2 SYDVKM. The CDR3 has 12 amino acids. CDR3 coding DNA: TGTGCCACCCTTGGACAGGGCTATGGCTACACCTTC. Translation gives CATLGQGYGYTF.

V and J are TRBV18 and TRBJ2-7, with D possibly being TRBD2 (6 bases). The CDR3 has 12 residues. Germline V lookup: CDR1 KGHSH, CDR2 LQKENI. V lost 4 bases and J lost 7, with 11 bases in between. The CDR3 DNA reads as TGTGCCAGCTCACTCCCCCGGGGGGAGCAGTACTTC. The encoded protein is CASSLPRGEQYF.

The V and J genes are TRBV9 and TRBJ2-7; 9 bases match TRBD2. Trimming removed 4 bases from V and 3 bases from J; junction bases left unmatched: 11. Germline V gene sequence: CDR1 SGDLS, CDR2 YYNGEE. This CDR3 region has 16 residues. CDR3 sequence reads: CASSPGSTSGVYEQYF. In DNA form, the CDR3 reads TGTGCCAGCAGCCCCGGGTCGACTAGCGGAGTCTACGAGCAGTACTTC.

Details on this clone: The same CDR3 is also encoded by other DNA sequences in this sample. The J gene is TRBJ1-1, the V gene TRBV12-3 or TRBV12-4, with D uncertain. The CDR3 has 13 amino acids. Between the trimmed V and J ends, which lost 4 bases and 4 bases, there was a span of 10 bases. The CDR3 nucleotides read TGTGCCAGCAGTTCATCAGGTGGCACTGAAGCTTTCTTT. It encodes CASSSSGGTEAFF.

The CDR3 region is CASSSLSGSSYNEQFF. The CDR3 DNA follows: TGTGCCAGCAGCTCCCTGAGCGGGAGCTCCTACAATGAGCAGTTCTTC. V usage is TRBV5-4 and J usage is TRBJ2-1, with 8 bases aligning to TRBD2. Germline V lookup: CDR1 SGHNT, CDR2 YYREEE (reference sequence). The CDR3 spans 16 residues. The ends lost 3 bases at V and 0 bases at J; junction bases unmatched: 5.

J is TRBJ1-4 and V is TRBV18, with TRBD1 as a possible D gene (5 bases). Trimming took 6 bases from V and 7 from J, leaving 12 bases between them. Germline CDR1 KGHSH, CDR2 LQKENI. The length of the CDR3 is 13 residues. This chain's CDR3 is CASSLSGGEKLFF. CDR3 DNA: TGTGCCAGCTCCCTCTCGGGGGGTGAAAAACTGTTTTTT.

This clone was observed a few times. An end of the junction does not agree with germline; a read error may underlie this. CDR3 nucleotides: TGCAGTACTAGTGACGGGAACACCGGGGAGCTGTTTTTT. Protein: CSTSDGNTGELFF. The gene calls are TRBV20-1 and TRBJ2-2, with a weak D call TRBD2 (5 bases). This CDR3 is built from 13 residues. CDR1 and CDR2 from the germline V gene are DFQATT and SNEGSKA (reference sequence).